Only a few counts were recorded for the clone carrying this T cell receptor (gamma chain). Its antigen is undetermined. The sample contains more than one DNA sequence encoding this CDR3. The entry originates in a study of Vδ1+ human thymocytes. Study results and limitations: Despite high sort purity, roughly 18% of thymic T cell receptor delta sequences were Vdelta2. Thymic TRG and TRD repertoires appeared highly polyclonal.

Extracted RNA was reverse transcribed into cDNA. The CDR3 regions were amplified by multiplex PCR from V-gene primers to a constant-region primer. TCRdb reanalyzed the multiplex PCR reads using CATT. The table includes tens of thousands of gamma-chain clones, 20% detected once. After alphabeta T cell depletion, CD3+ Vdelta1+ Vdelta2- thymocytes were sorted. Between roughly 98% and 99.6% of sorted thymocytes were Vdelta1+. The CDR3 is 15 residues long. Per germline, CDR1 EGSNGY and CDR2 YDSYNSKV. J lost 3 bases, V lost 0 bases, and 4 bases had no gene match. The chain uses TRGV2 and TRGJP2. Input material: Vdelta1+ gamma-delta thymocytes from the thymus. As to subset: FACS-sorted CD3+ TCRalphabeta- TCRVdelta1+ TCRVdelta2- thymocytes. This receptor was identified in a girl under three years old who had congenital heart surgery. As DNA, the CDR3 is TGTGCCACCTGGGACGGGTCGGGTAGTGATTGGATCAAGACGTTT. Residues: CATWDGSGSDWIKTF.